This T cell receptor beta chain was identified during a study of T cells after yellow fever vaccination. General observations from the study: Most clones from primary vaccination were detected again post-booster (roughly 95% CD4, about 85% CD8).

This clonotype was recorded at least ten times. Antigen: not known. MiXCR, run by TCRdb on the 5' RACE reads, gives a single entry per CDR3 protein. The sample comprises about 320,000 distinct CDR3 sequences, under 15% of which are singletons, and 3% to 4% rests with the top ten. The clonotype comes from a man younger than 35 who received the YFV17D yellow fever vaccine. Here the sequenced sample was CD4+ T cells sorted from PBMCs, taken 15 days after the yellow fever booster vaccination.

The CDR3 sequence: CAIGGTERPGELFF. The CDR3 coding sequence is TGTGCCATCGGGGGGACAGAAAGGCCCGGGGAGCTGTTTTTT. The chain joins TRBV10-3 to TRBJ2-2, with a tentative D call TRBD1 (7 bases). CDR3 length equals 14 residues. V gave up 8 bases and J gave up 6 bases, with 16 bases separating them. The germline V gene encodes CDR1 ENHRY and CDR2 SYGVKD.